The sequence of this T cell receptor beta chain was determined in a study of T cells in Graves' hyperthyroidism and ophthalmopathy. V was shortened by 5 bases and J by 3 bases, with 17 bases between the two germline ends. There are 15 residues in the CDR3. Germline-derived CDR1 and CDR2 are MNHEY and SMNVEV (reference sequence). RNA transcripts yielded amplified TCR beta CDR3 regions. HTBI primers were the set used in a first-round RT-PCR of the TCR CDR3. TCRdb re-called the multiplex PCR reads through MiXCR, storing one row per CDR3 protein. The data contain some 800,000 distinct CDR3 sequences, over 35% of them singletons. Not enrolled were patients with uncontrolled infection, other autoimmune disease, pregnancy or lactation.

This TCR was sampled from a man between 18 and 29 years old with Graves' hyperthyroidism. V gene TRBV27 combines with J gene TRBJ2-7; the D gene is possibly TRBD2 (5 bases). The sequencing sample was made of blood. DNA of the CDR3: TGTGCCAGCAGTGCCCTAGCTGCATTATACTACGAGCAGTACTTC. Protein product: CASSALAALYYEQYF.